A single sample is the source of the 6 T cell receptor beta chains below, sequenced in a study of immune evolution from preneoplasia to lung adenocarcinoma. Only in-frame clones appear in the TCRdb table, and some are missing; sequencing was by immunoSEQ multiplex PCR. The repertoire holds thousands of clones, with over 80% as singletons. The specimen was FFPE lung adenocarcinoma in situ tissue. Source of these receptors: a person in their sixties or seventies with lung adenocarcinoma.

This rearrangement joins TRBV5-1 to TRBJ2-7; perhaps TRBD1 as D (6 bases). The CDR3 is 15 residues long. Deletions cut 0 bases from V and 2 bases from J, with 12 bases between. Looked up from germline, CDR1 is SGHRS and CDR2 is YFSETQ. The CDR3 nucleotides read TGCGCCAGCAGCTTGGCTTCAGGGGTGACCTACGAGCAGTACTTC. This gives the protein CASSLASGVTYEQYF.

A few counts support this clone. The chain has TRBV2 and TRBJ2-2, with TRBD2 identical over 7 bases. V lost 6 bases and J lost 7; bases outside the gene matches: 2. The CDR3 spans 12 residues. The germline V gene has CDR1 SNHLY and CDR2 FYNNEI. CDR3 sequence (DNA): TGTGCCAGCAGCCGGGGGGTCGGGGAGCTGTTTTTT. This sequence encodes CASSRGVGELFF.

The chain recombines TRBV5-5 with TRBJ2-7, with 8 bases lining up with TRBD1. Germline V lookup: CDR1 SGHKS, CDR2 YYEKEE (reference sequence). The J segment lost 5 bases and the V segment lost 3 bases, leaving 10 bases of the junction unmatched. The CDR3 is made up of 15 amino acids. In DNA, the CDR3 is TGTGCCAGCAGCTCCCGGGACAGGATTTACGACGAGCAGTACTTC. Translation: CASSSRDRIYDEQYF. Combining the CDR3 with reference TRBV5-5 and TRBJ2-7 gives the whole variable domain DAGVTQSPTHLIKTRGQQVTLRCSPISGHKSVSWYQQVLGQGPQFIFQYYEKEERGRGNFPDRFSARQFPNYSSELNVNALLLGDSALYLCASSSRDRIYDEQYFGPGTRLTVT.

The V gene is TRBV6-1, the J gene TRBJ2-3; 9 positions agree with TRBD2. Germline V gene data show CDR1 as MNHNS and CDR2 as SASEGT. The CDR3 length is 13 residues. J lost 11 bases, V lost 5 bases, and 8 bases had no gene match. The CDR3 sequence is CASSNSGGRQQYF. As DNA, the CDR3 is TGTGCCAGCAGTAATAGCGGGGGCCGACAGCAGTATTTT.

The rearrangement uses TRBV11-1 and TRBJ2-1; perhaps TRBD1 as D (6 bases). Germline CDR1 and CDR2: SGHAT and FQDESV (reference sequence). This CDR3 is built from 15 residues. Trimming took off 3 bases at V and 8 bases at J, with 17 bases between the two ends. The CDR3 here is CASSFLGQKGDEQFF. In nucleotides, the CDR3 is TGTGCCAGCAGCTTTCTTGGACAGAAAGGAGATGAGCAGTTCTTC.

The chain joins TRBV16 to TRBJ2-1; 11 bases align to TRBD2. The CDR3 spans 13 residues. Germline loops: CDR1 KGHSY, CDR2 FQNENV. The V gene end was trimmed by 6 bases and the J gene end by 14 bases; junction bases not matched to a gene: 9. CDR3 loop: CASSRGLAEMEFF. CDR3 bases: TGTGCCAGCAGTCGGGGACTAGCGGAGATGGAGTTCTTC.